This T cell receptor (beta chain) is from a study of cytomegalovirus exposure and HLA in healthy donors. This CDR3 contains 14 residues. From germline, CDR1 is SGHRS and CDR2 YFSETQ. Trimming took off 1 base at V and 9 bases at J, with 11 bases between the two ends. Turning to this clone: No antigen is known for it.

PCR involved 60 Vbeta and 13 Jbeta primers. Here immunoSEQ multiplex PCR was the method, and the copy in TCRdb shows in-frame clones only, minus some. In the table there are about 170,000 clones, around 73% of which are singletons. General study points: Analyzed later, association rates of TCRs varied across HLA loci, with DRB1 most and HLA-C fewest. A later analysis linked a missense DCLRE1C variant to TCR beta V- and J-gene trimming.

The rearrangement uses TRBV5-1 and TRBJ1-6; TRBD1 might be the D (6 bases). Sequenced sample: PBMCs. This receptor was identified in a young woman in good health and CMV-seropositive. The CDR3 nucleotides are TGCGCCAGCAGCTTGTCCGGACAGATTTCACCCCTCCACTTT. It is translated as CASSLSGQISPLHF.